Presented here are 11 T cell receptor beta chains from one specimen sequenced in a study of shared clonotypes between healthy human individuals (dated by TCRdb to 2020 to 2021). Library prep was done by the immunoSEQ multiplex PCR assay. TCRdb mirrors the immuneACCESS table, restricted to in-frame sequences. Some clones are absent from its copies; in checked studies, under half trace to an unresolved V gene, and the reason for the others is unknown. This sample lists around 330,000 clones; approximately 79% were detected once. Together, the top ten hold under 13% of the sample. Sequences were obtained from memory CD4+ T cells sorted from blood. The cell subset or site label for this specimen denotes: CD45RA-negative fraction. The receptors were gathered from a man aged 25-45 years in good health.

The rearrangement uses TRBV18 and TRBJ1-1; the D gene is possibly TRBD1 (5 bases). Germline V gene sequence: CDR1 KGHSH, CDR2 LQKENI. The CDR3 loop spans 15 amino acids. V lost 2 bases to trimming and J lost 1 base, with 11 bases between them. The DNA of the CDR3 is TGTGCCAGCTCACCATCTGCAGGGTCGAACACTGAAGCTTTCTTT. It codes for CASSPSAGSNTEAFF.

This clone was seen only once. The CDR3 sequence: CASSRRGNSYEQYF. The DNA for the CDR3 is TGCGCCAGCAGCCGACGGGGCAACTCCTACGAGCAGTACTTC. The chain recombines TRBV5-1 with TRBJ2-7; D possibly matches TRBD1 or TRBD2 (5 bases each). This CDR3 is built from 14 residues. V lost 4 bases and J 0 bases, leaving 11 bases between the germline ends. CDR1 SGHRS and CDR2 YFSETQ come from the germline V gene.

This clone showed up just once. This sequence joins TRBV5-1 and TRBJ2-2, with a possible D match to TRBD2 (6 bases). The V gene's germline CDR1 is SGHRS and CDR2 YFSETQ. CDR3 length: 15 amino acids. V lost 4 bases and J 1 base, leaving 11 bases between the germline ends. The CDR3 loop is CASSPGLGNTGELFF. The CDR3 region has the DNA TGCGCCAGCAGCCCGGGACTGGGGAACACCGGGGAGCTGTTTTTT.

The chain links TRBV5-4 to TRBJ2-6, with 8 bases identical to TRBD1. This CDR3 comprises 18 residues. Germline V gene lookup returns CDR1 SGHNT and CDR2 YYREEE (reference sequence). Unmatched junction bases numbered 7, after V lost 2 bases and J lost 0 bases. The CDR3 loop reads CASSLDRGRDSGANVLTF. CDR3 DNA sequence: TGTGCCAGCAGCTTAGACAGGGGACGAGACTCTGGGGCCAACGTCCTGACTTTC.

To note about this clone: An end of the junction differs from the germline gene, which may be a read error. The rearrangement uses TRBV7-7 and TRBJ2-7, with 10 positions matching TRBD1. Looked up from germline, CDR1 is SSHAT and CDR2 is FNYEAQ (reference sequence). CDR3 size: 14 residues. CDR3 nucleotides: TGTGCTAGCAGCACCGGACAGGGGGGGTACGAGCAGTACTTC. It specifies CASSTGQGGYEQYF.

The rearrangement joins TRBV30 to TRBJ1-1; D gene uncertain. The length of the CDR3 is 11 residues. Trimming shortened V by 3 bases and J by 3 bases, and 5 bases separated the two germline ends. The germline gives CDR1 GTSNPN, CDR2 SVGIG (reference sequence). The CDR3 sequence: CAWRMDTEAFF. The CDR3 DNA is TGTGCCTGGAGAATGGACACTGAAGCTTTCTTT.

This clone appeared a few times. The V and J genes are TRBV6-1 and TRBJ2-5; TRBD1 aligns across 9 bases. This CDR3 region has 16 residues. V lost 2 bases, J lost 3 bases, and 7 bases stayed unmatched. CDR1 is MNHNS and CDR2 is SASEGT in the germline V gene. The chain's CDR3 is CASSEWTGDGKETQYF. CDR3 coding DNA: TGTGCCAGCAGTGAATGGACAGGGGATGGAAAAGAGACCCAGTACTTC.

This clone was counted a single time. The gene calls are TRBV28 and TRBJ1-1, with D hard to call. Germline V CDR1 and CDR2: MDHEN, SYDVKM. Trimming left V 6 bases short and J 0 bases short, with 5 bases between. The CDR3 is made up of 12 amino acids. CDR3 DNA sequence: TGTGCCAGCAGGACGATGAACACTGAAGCTTTCTTT. Translating gives CASRTMNTEAFF.

This clone was seen a handful of times. The chain joins TRBV5-1 to TRBJ1-1; 8 nucleotides agree with TRBD1. The junction had 4 bases not matched to a gene; V was cut back by 0 bases and J by 0 bases. Per germline, CDR1 SGHRS and CDR2 YFSETQ. The CDR3 covers 16 residues. Here the CDR3 reads CASSLVGTGMNTEAFF. The CDR3 nucleotides read TGCGCCAGCAGCTTGGTAGGGACAGGCATGAACACTGAAGCTTTCTTT.

This chain connects TRBV6-5 to TRBJ2-2, with 9 bases identical to TRBD2. Germline CDR1 reads MNHEY; CDR2 reads SVGAGI. V lost 0 bases and J lost 3; bases outside the gene matches: 2. The CDR3 is 16 amino acids. The CDR3 nucleotides read TGTGCCAGCAGTTACTCGGGGACTAGCCACACCGGGGAGCTGTTTTTT. Translating it yields CASSYSGTSHTGELFF.

This clone was seen many times. This chain joins TRBV28 and TRBJ1-2; TRBD1 matches at 7 bases. CDR1 and CDR2 (germline): MDHEN, SYDVKM. The junction had 7 bases not matched to a gene; V was cut back by 6 bases and J by 6 bases. This CDR3 comprises 13 residues. CDR3 nucleotide sequence: TGTGCCAGCAGGGGACAGACAGTTAATGGCTACACCTTC. It specifies CASRGQTVNGYTF.